Given below is one T cell receptor beta chain in context. Its antigen is as yet unknown. This specimen comes from a study of cytomegalovirus exposure and HLA in healthy donors. As for the study in general: Tens of millions of unique TCR sequences came from HLA-typed donors in an early release. Study conclusions and caveats: As a later analysis showed, a missense DCLRE1C variant was linked to trimming of TCR beta V- and J-genes. A later analysis found that most CMV-associated TCR beta chains appeared HLA-restricted. Reportedly, fewer N-insertions than the approximately 680-donor mean appeared in an Asian-associated ancestry cluster in a later analysis.

PCR used 60 Vbeta primers and 13 Jbeta primers. The table came from immunoSEQ multiplex PCR; TCRdb's copy has only in-frame clones and leaves some out. The profile shows 150,000 to 200,000 clones, around 80% of them singletons. V dropped 4 bases and J dropped 2; count of bases not matched to a gene: 4. The germline gives CDR1 SQVTM, CDR2 ANQGSEA. The CDR3 loop spans 13 amino acids. J is TRBJ2-7 and V is TRBV29-1, with TRBD1 matching 8 bases. The TCR was taken from a male donor in good health and CMV-seronegative. Material for sequencing was PBMCs. CDR3 bases: TGCAGCGTTGGACAGGGGTCTCCCTACGAGCAGTACTTC. Protein: CSVGQGSPYEQYF.